The present T cell receptor (beta chain) was sequenced within a study of human T cells and chemical hapten exposure. Looking at the study overall: Donors were sensitized with 2% DPC on the upper inner arm. General study points: Sensitizing with DPC caused no change in TCRs above 1 in 1000 frequency.

The germline V and J ends were trimmed by 5 bases and 1 base, with 10 bases remaining between them. Germline assignment: CDR1 SNHLY and CDR2 FYNNEI. The CDR3 contains 14 residues. MiXCR was run by TCRdb on the RACE reads, yielding one entry per CDR3 protein. The repertoire holds about 110,000 distinct CDR3 sequences, with 9% to 15% as singletons. Time point here: pre-sensitization, week 0. Sample treatment: therapeutic diphenylcyclopropenone sensitization with weekly scalp DPC. With respect to this clonotype: The antigen is undetermined.

The clonotype was recovered from a woman between 50 and 59 years old with alopecia areata. Some clones in this sample may be carry-over from other donors' samples. Sequenced here: whole blood, sampled in connection with sensitization to the hapten diphenylcyclopropenone (DPC). The gene calls are TRBV2 and TRBJ2-3, with D maybe TRBD1 (5 bases). Here the CDR3 reads CASSWGSGTDTQYF. The CDR3 region has the DNA TGTGCCAGCAGTTGGGGCAGCGGCACAGATACGCAGTATTTT.